These T cell receptor beta chains were read from a single sample in a study of T cells in Graves' hyperthyroidism and ophthalmopathy. From the multiplex PCR reads, TCRdb called clonotypes with MiXCR, one entry per CDR3 protein. The sample carries 450,000 to 500,000 distinct CDR3 sequences, approximately 22% recorded once. Sequenced material: blood. The origin of the receptors is a woman between 65 and 79 years old with Graves' ophthalmopathy. Both conserved end residues are part of each CDR3. The order of the fields is D gene, clone size, V gene, J gene, CDR3 protein, CDR3 DNA. The D gene is left open where the match is weak. Size values are once, few and many counts, or a class for expanded clones, and some rows have none.

D gene: TRBD2
clone size: few
V gene: TRBV27
J gene: TRBJ2-3
CDR3 protein: CASRTSGRVSTDTQYF
CDR3 DNA: TGTGCCAGCAGGACTAGCGGGAGGGTAAGCACAGATACGCAGTATTTT

D gene: .
clone size: .
V gene: TRBV12-5
J gene: TRBJ2-5
CDR3 protein: CASGHNLKETQYF
CDR3 DNA: TGTGCTAGTGGCCATAACTTGAAAGAGACCCAGTACTTC

D gene: .
clone size: .
V gene: TRBV6-1
J gene: TRBJ1-1
CDR3 protein: CASRRGGSNEAFF
CDR3 DNA: TGTGCCAGCCGGAGAGGGGGGAGCAATGAAGCTTTCTTT

D gene: .
clone size: .
V gene: TRBV29-1
J gene: TRBJ2-5
CDR3 protein: CSVWGARKETQYF
CDR3 DNA: TGCAGCGTCTGGGGGGCTCGGAAAGAGACCCAGTACTTC

D gene: TRBD2
clone size: .
V gene: TRBV20-1
J gene: TRBJ2-1
CDR3 protein: CSARTLAGVLNEQFF
CDR3 DNA: TGCAGTGCTAGGACCTTAGCGGGAGTTCTCAATGAGCAGTTCTTC

D gene: TRBD2
clone size: few
V gene: TRBV6-1
J gene: TRBJ2-7
CDR3 protein: CASRGLAGNSYEQYF
CDR3 DNA: TGTGCCAGCAGAGGACTAGCGGGGAACTCCTACGAGCAGTACTTC

D gene: .
clone size: .
V gene: TRBV7-2
J gene: TRBJ2-7
CDR3 protein: CASSLSGLLYEQYF
CDR3 DNA: TGTGCCAGCAGCTTGAGCGGGCTTCTCTACGAGCAGTACTTC

D gene: .
clone size: .
V gene: TRBV12-3/TRBV12-4
J gene: TRBJ2-3
CDR3 protein: CASRTGAGITDTQYF
CDR3 DNA: TGTGCCAGCAGAACTGGTGCAGGAATCACAGATACGCAGTATTTT

D gene: TRBD1
clone size: few
V gene: TRBV7-2
J gene: TRBJ1-6
CDR3 protein: CASSLAGTANSPLHF
CDR3 DNA: TGTGCCAGCAGCTTAGCGGGGACAGCAAATTCACCCCTCCACTTT

D gene: .
clone size: many
V gene: TRBV12-3/TRBV12-4
J gene: TRBJ2-3
CDR3 protein: CASSFMGADTQYF
CDR3 DNA: TGTGCCAGCAGTTTTATGGGGGCAGATACGCAGTATTTT

D gene: TRBD1
clone size: .
V gene: TRBV4-1
J gene: TRBJ2-7
CDR3 protein: CASSQDARGWYEQYF
CDR3 DNA: TGCGCCAGCAGCCAAGATGCCAGGGGGTGGTACGAGCAGTACTTC

D gene: .
clone size: many
V gene: TRBV2
J gene: TRBJ2-5
CDR3 protein: CASSDRGWETQYF
CDR3 DNA: TGTGCCAGCAGTGACCGGGGGTGGGAGACCCAGTACTTC

D gene: TRBD1
clone size: .
V gene: TRBV7-2
J gene: TRBJ1-1
CDR3 protein: CASSPGTGAGAEAFF
CDR3 DNA: TGTGCCAGCAGCCCCGGGACAGGGGCCGGCGCTGAAGCTTTCTTT

D gene: .
clone size: few
V gene: TRBV4-1
J gene: TRBJ2-1
CDR3 protein: CASSQDRGYFSDEQFF
CDR3 DNA: TGCGCCAGCAGCCAAGACCGCGGGTACTTTTCGGATGAGCAGTTCTTC

D gene: .
clone size: .
V gene: TRBV19
J gene: TRBJ2-3
CDR3 protein: CASSLTSITDTQYF
CDR3 DNA: TGTGCCAGTAGTCTCACTAGTATCACAGATACGCAGTATTTT

D gene: .
clone size: .
V gene: TRBV28
J gene: TRBJ2-4
CDR3 protein: CASSYGARNIQYF
CDR3 DNA: TGTGCCAGCAGTTACGGGGCGCGCAACATTCAGTACTTC

D gene: .
clone size: few
V gene: TRBV5-1
J gene: TRBJ1-1
CDR3 protein: CASSLSGQNTEAFF
CDR3 DNA: TGCGCCAGCAGCTTGTCGGGGCAGAACACTGAAGCTTTCTTT

D gene: .
clone size: many
V gene: TRBV7-2
J gene: TRBJ2-5
CDR3 protein: CASSRGGGRTQETQYF
CDR3 DNA: TGTGCCAGCAGCAGGGGCGGAGGACGGACACAAGAGACCCAGTACTTC

D gene: .
clone size: few
V gene: TRBV5-1
J gene: TRBJ2-5
CDR3 protein: CASSSRTGQETQYF
CDR3 DNA: TGCGCCAGCAGCTCCCGGACCGGCCAAGAGACCCAGTACTTC

D gene: TRBD2
clone size: few
V gene: TRBV7-2
J gene: TRBJ2-5
CDR3 protein: CASSLVGTSGAEDF
CDR3 DNA: TGTGCCAGCAGCTTAGTTGGGACTAGCGGAGCCGAGGACTTC

D gene: .
clone size: .
V gene: TRBV18
J gene: TRBJ2-3
CDR3 protein: CAGSLQVADTQYF
CDR3 DNA: TGTGCCGGCTCACTGCAGGTCGCAGATACGCAGTATTTT

D gene: .
clone size: few
V gene: TRBV5-1
J gene: TRBJ1-1
CDR3 protein: CASSLSPGKNTEAFF
CDR3 DNA: TGCGCCAGCAGCTTGTCCCCAGGGAAGAACACTGAAGCTTTCTTT

D gene: TRBD1
clone size: few
V gene: TRBV15
J gene: TRBJ2-7
CDR3 protein: CATSRGGQGAHEQYF
CDR3 DNA: TGTGCCACCAGCAGAGGAGGACAGGGGGCCCACGAGCAGTACTTC

D gene: TRBD1
clone size: .
V gene: TRBV7-6
J gene: TRBJ2-7
CDR3 protein: CASTPGQGAYEQYF
CDR3 DNA: TGTGCCAGCACCCCAGGACAGGGGGCCTACGAGCAGTACTTC

D gene: .
clone size: few
V gene: TRBV18
J gene: TRBJ1-1
CDR3 protein: CASSPLWGSPEAFF
CDR3 DNA: TGTGCCAGCTCACCCTTATGGGGATCGCCTGAAGCTTTCTTT

D gene: TRBD1
clone size: .
V gene: TRBV29-1
J gene: TRBJ1-5
CDR3 protein: CSVRDRENQPQHF
CDR3 DNA: TGCAGTGTACGGGACAGGGAAAACCAGCCCCAGCATTTT

D gene: TRBD2
clone size: few
V gene: TRBV19
J gene: TRBJ2-1
CDR3 protein: CASSIQLAGGRNEQFF
CDR3 DNA: TGTGCCAGTAGTATCCAGCTAGCGGGAGGTAGGAATGAGCAGTTCTTC

D gene: TRBD2
clone size: many
V gene: TRBV20-1
J gene: TRBJ2-1
CDR3 protein: CSATTWTSGRREEQFF
CDR3 DNA: TGCAGTGCCACGACTTGGACTAGCGGGAGACGAGAGGAGCAGTTCTTC

D gene: .
clone size: few
V gene: TRBV5-1
J gene: TRBJ1-1
CDR3 protein: CASSMGHTNTEAFF
CDR3 DNA: TGCGCCAGCAGCATGGGACACACAAACACTGAAGCTTTCTTT

D gene: .
clone size: many
V gene: TRBV2
J gene: TRBJ1-1
CDR3 protein: CASSVTGRNTEAFF
CDR3 DNA: TGTGCCAGCAGTGTGACAGGAAGGAACACTGAAGCTTTCTTT

D gene: .
clone size: .
V gene: TRBV10-2
J gene: TRBJ2-4
CDR3 protein: CASTAPGSGNIQYF
CDR3 DNA: TGCGCCAGCACTGCCCCAGGGTCTGGAAACATTCAGTACTTC

D gene: .
clone size: few
V gene: TRBV6-1
J gene: TRBJ2-7
CDR3 protein: CASSEIGGYEQYF
CDR3 DNA: TGTGCCAGCAGTGAAATTGGCGGCTACGAGCAGTACTTC

D gene: TRBD1
clone size: .
V gene: TRBV19
J gene: TRBJ1-1
CDR3 protein: CASARGRNTEAFF
CDR3 DNA: TGTGCCAGTGCGAGGGGGCGGAACACTGAAGCTTTCTTT

D gene: .
clone size: .
V gene: TRBV5-1
J gene: TRBJ1-1
CDR3 protein: CASSLEPGPNTEAFF
CDR3 DNA: TGCGCCAGCAGCTTGGAGCCGGGCCCGAACACTGAAGCTTTCTTT

D gene: .
clone size: few
V gene: TRBV12-3/TRBV12-4
J gene: TRBJ2-2
CDR3 protein: CASSTPGNTGELFF
CDR3 DNA: TGTGCCAGCAGCACCCCGGGGAACACCGGGGAGCTGTTTTTT

D gene: .
clone size: few
V gene: TRBV3-1
J gene: TRBJ2-4
CDR3 protein: CASSQDQVLAKNIQYF
CDR3 DNA: TGTGCCAGCAGCCAAGATCAGGTTCTAGCCAAAAACATTCAGTACTTC

D gene: TRBD1
clone size: .
V gene: TRBV11-2
J gene: TRBJ2-7
CDR3 protein: CASSHSTGPSYEQYF
CDR3 DNA: TGTGCCAGCAGCCACTCGACAGGGCCATCCTACGAGCAGTACTTC

D gene: .
clone size: .
V gene: TRBV25-1
J gene: TRBJ2-6
CDR3 protein: CASSDWTSGANVLTF
CDR3 DNA: TGTGCCAGCAGTGATTGGACCTCTGGGGCCAACGTCCTGACTTTC

D gene: TRBD1
clone size: many
V gene: TRBV28
J gene: TRBJ2-5
CDR3 protein: CASSSRGTGQETQYF
CDR3 DNA: TGTGCCAGCAGTTCCAGGGGGACAGGCCAAGAGACCCAGTACTTC

D gene: .
clone size: few
V gene: TRBV29-1
J gene: TRBJ1-1
CDR3 protein: CSVGGGDTEAFF
CDR3 DNA: TGCAGCGTTGGAGGGGGAGACACTGAAGCTTTCTTT

D gene: TRBD1
clone size: many
V gene: TRBV7-8
J gene: TRBJ1-2
CDR3 protein: CASSAGQPYGYTF
CDR3 DNA: TGTGCCAGCAGCGCGGGACAGCCGTATGGCTACACCTTC

D gene: .
clone size: few
V gene: TRBV5-5
J gene: TRBJ2-7
CDR3 protein: CASSRDIRTYEQYF
CDR3 DNA: TGTGCCAGCAGTAGGGACATTCGGACTTACGAGCAGTACTTC

D gene: TRBD2
clone size: few
V gene: TRBV7-8
J gene: TRBJ2-7
CDR3 protein: CASSFAGRASEQYF
CDR3 DNA: TGTGCCAGCAGCTTTGCGGGGAGGGCCTCGGAGCAGTACTTC

D gene: .
clone size: .
V gene: TRBV5-8
J gene: TRBJ2-5
CDR3 protein: CASSSRGGGRRAETQYF
CDR3 DNA: TGTGCCAGCAGCTCCAGAGGGGGAGGACGAAGAGCAGAGACCCAGTACTTC

D gene: .
clone size: few
V gene: TRBV20-1
J gene: TRBJ1-4
CDR3 protein: CSASPGEGEKLFF
CDR3 DNA: TGCAGTGCTAGCCCCGGGGAGGGGGAAAAACTGTTTTTT

D gene: .
clone size: many
V gene: TRBV12-3/TRBV12-4
J gene: TRBJ1-6
CDR3 protein: CASSQWTNSPLHF
CDR3 DNA: TGTGCCAGCAGTCAATGGACTAATTCACCCCTCCACTTT

D gene: TRBD2
clone size: few
V gene: TRBV5-1
J gene: TRBJ2-1
CDR3 protein: CASSLDASGVSYNEQFF
CDR3 DNA: TGCGCCAGCAGCTTGGACGCTAGCGGGGTCTCCTACAATGAGCAGTTCTTC

D gene: TRBD2
clone size: many
V gene: TRBV6-2/TRBV6-3
J gene: TRBJ2-5
CDR3 protein: CASRGTSQETQYF
CDR3 DNA: TGTGCCAGCAGAGGGACTAGCCAAGAGACCCAGTACTTC

D gene: .
clone size: many
V gene: TRBV2
J gene: TRBJ1-2
CDR3 protein: CASSPITNYGYTF
CDR3 DNA: TGTGCCAGCAGCCCCATAACTAACTATGGCTACACCTTC

D gene: TRBD1
clone size: few
V gene: TRBV5-1
J gene: TRBJ1-2
CDR3 protein: CASSLGGVNYGYTF
CDR3 DNA: TGCGCCAGCAGCCTAGGGGGCGTCAACTATGGCTACACCTTC

D gene: .
clone size: .
V gene: TRBV6-1
J gene: TRBJ2-7
CDR3 protein: CASSSSTVYEQYF
CDR3 DNA: .

D gene: TRBD2
clone size: .
V gene: TRBV19
J gene: TRBJ2-1
CDR3 protein: CASSSVTSGRTREQFF
CDR3 DNA: TGTGCCAGTAGTTCAGTAACTAGCGGGAGGACAAGGGAGCAGTTCTTC

D gene: TRBD1
clone size: .
V gene: TRBV19
J gene: TRBJ2-2
CDR3 protein: CASSRLTGADTGELFF
CDR3 DNA: TGTGCCAGTAGCCGACTCACAGGGGCGGACACCGGGGAGCTGTTTTTT

D gene: TRBD2
clone size: .
V gene: TRBV5-4
J gene: TRBJ2-3
CDR3 protein: CASSPGLAAGTDTQYF
CDR3 DNA: TGTGCCAGCAGCCCGGGACTAGCGGCGGGCACAGATACGCAGTATTTT

D gene: .
clone size: many
V gene: TRBV7-2
J gene: TRBJ1-1
CDR3 protein: CASSPHRRTEAFF
CDR3 DNA: TGTGCCAGCAGCCCCCATAGACGCACTGAAGCTTTCTTT

D gene: TRBD2
clone size: .
V gene: TRBV3-1
J gene: TRBJ2-2
CDR3 protein: CAGSQVLAGEGGELFF
CDR3 DNA: TGTGCCGGCAGCCAAGTCCTAGCGGGAGAGGGCGGGGAGCTGTTTTTT

D gene: .
clone size: .
V gene: TRBV12-3/TRBV12-4
J gene: TRBJ1-2
CDR3 protein: CASSGDYLEYGYTF
CDR3 DNA: TGTGCCAGTTCGGGAGACTATCTAGAGTATGGCTACACCTTC